This entry features one TCR beta chain sequence. The antigen is not known. Only in-frame clones appear in the TCRdb table, and some are missing; sequencing was by immunoSEQ multiplex PCR. The data hold about 140,000 clones, with around 90% observed a single time. The sample is drawn from a study of T cell responses to AZD1222 COVID-19 vaccine. Whole-study results and caveats: Donors skewed white British and female; clonal diversity was possibly underestimated.

Trimming pared 3 bases from V and 0 bases from J, leaving 15 bases between. The CDR3 extends over 16 amino acids. The germline gives CDR1 DFQATT, CDR2 SNEGSKA (reference sequence). Specimen: peripheral blood, collected 28 days after the second AZD1222 dose. The chain uses TRBV20-1 and TRBJ1-5, with D tentatively TRBD1 (6 bases). The clonotype comes from an adult who received the AZD1222 COVID-19 vaccine. The CDR3 coding sequence is TGCAGTGCTAGTCCCAGGGGCTGGTATAGCAATCAGCCCCAGCATTTT. Protein sequence: CSASPRGWYSNQPQHF.